This is a list of T cell receptor beta chains from one sample in a study of T cell responses to AZD1222 COVID-19 vaccine. The method was immunoSEQ multiplex PCR; TCRdb's version includes in-frame clones alone and lacks a portion of them. The sample has 90,000 to 110,000 clones; around 87% are singletons. The sequencing used peripheral blood, collected 28 days after the second AZD1222 dose. The source of these receptors is an adult who received the AZD1222 COVID-19 vaccine. The CDR3 runs from the conserved cysteine through the conserved F or W. A D gene is named only where the DNA matches it firmly. Size is omitted from some rows. Given values are once, few, many or a class for expanded clones.

J gene: TRBJ1-6
V gene: TRBV5-1
clone size: .
D gene: TRBD1
CDR3 protein: CASSFKGTDYNSPLHF
CDR3 DNA: TGCGCCAGCAGCTTTAAAGGGACAGACTATAATTCACCCCTCCACTTT

J gene: TRBJ2-1
V gene: TRBV11-3
clone size: few
D gene: TRBD2
CDR3 protein: CASSDSGLLNEQFF
CDR3 DNA: TGTGCCAGCAGCGATTCGGGACTACTTAATGAGCAGTTCTTC

J gene: TRBJ1-6
V gene: TRBV29-1
clone size: .
D gene: TRBD1
CDR3 protein: CSSTRDRWFLLNSPLHF
CDR3 DNA: TGCAGTTCGACCCGGGACAGGTGGTTTTTGTTAAATTCACCCCTCCACTTT

J gene: TRBJ1-2
V gene: TRBV9
clone size: large
D gene: .
CDR3 protein: CASSVGGGPYGYTF
CDR3 DNA: TGTGCCAGCAGCGTAGGTGGGGGGCCCTATGGCTACACCTTC

J gene: TRBJ1-2
V gene: TRBV4-1
clone size: .
D gene: TRBD1
CDR3 protein: CASSQDDRANYGYTF
CDR3 DNA: TGCGCCAGCAGCCAAGATGACAGGGCAAACTATGGCTACACCTTC

J gene: TRBJ2-7
V gene: TRBV27
clone size: .
D gene: TRBD1
CDR3 protein: CASSLRDRADEQYF
CDR3 DNA: TGTGCCAGCAGTTTAAGGGACAGGGCGGACGAGCAGTACTTC

J gene: TRBJ1-1
V gene: TRBV7-2
clone size: .
D gene: TRBD1
CDR3 protein: CASSLGTGTEAFF
CDR3 DNA: TGTGCCAGCAGCTTGGGGACAGGGACTGAAGCTTTCTTT

J gene: TRBJ2-2
V gene: TRBV5-5
clone size: .
D gene: TRBD2
CDR3 protein: CASSSAVAGGQIGELFF
CDR3 DNA: TGTGCCAGCAGCTCGGCGGTAGCGGGAGGGCAGATCGGGGAGCTGTTTTTT

J gene: TRBJ1-1
V gene: TRBV6-6
clone size: .
D gene: .
CDR3 protein: CASSLQRNTEAFF
CDR3 DNA: TGTGCCAGCAGTTTACAGAGGAACACTGAAGCTTTCTTT

J gene: TRBJ2-7
V gene: TRBV3-1/TRBV3-2
clone size: once
D gene: .
CDR3 protein: CASSQDGRGKQYF
CDR3 DNA: TGTGCCAGCAGCCAAGATGGGAGGGGGAAGCAGTACTTC

J gene: TRBJ1-6
V gene: TRBV14
clone size: .
D gene: .
CDR3 protein: CASSQEPLNSPLHF
CDR3 DNA: TGTGCCAGCAGCCAAGAGCCCTTGAATTCACCCCTCCACTTT

J gene: TRBJ2-3
V gene: TRBV7-8
clone size: .
D gene: .
CDR3 protein: CASSQSIWDTQYF
CDR3 DNA: TGTGCCAGCAGCCAGTCCATATGGGATACGCAGTATTTT

J gene: TRBJ1-2
V gene: TRBV7-8
clone size: .
D gene: TRBD1
CDR3 protein: CASSLVDRGNGYTF
CDR3 DNA: TGTGCCAGCAGCTTAGTGGACAGGGGAAATGGCTACACCTTC

J gene: TRBJ2-1
V gene: TRBV5-1
clone size: .
D gene: TRBD2
CDR3 protein: CASSPSGDSYNEQFF
CDR3 DNA: TGCGCCAGCAGCCCCAGCGGGGACTCCTACAATGAGCAGTTCTTC

J gene: TRBJ2-4
V gene: TRBV28
clone size: .
D gene: .
CDR3 protein: CASSDSYEGDSSIQYF
CDR3 DNA: TGTGCCAGCAGTGATTCCTACGAAGGTGATTCTTCGATTCAGTACTTC

J gene: TRBJ2-2
V gene: TRBV18
clone size: .
D gene: TRBD1
CDR3 protein: CASSRDRAQANTGELFF
CDR3 DNA: TGTGCCAGCTCACGCGACAGGGCCCAGGCGAACACCGGGGAGCTGTTTTTT

J gene: TRBJ1-2
V gene: TRBV14
clone size: .
D gene: .
CDR3 protein: CASSEQGDYGYTF
CDR3 DNA: TGTGCCAGCAGCGAACAGGGCGACTATGGCTACACCTTC

J gene: TRBJ2-3
V gene: TRBV24-1
clone size: few
D gene: TRBD2
CDR3 protein: CAVGLAGDVDTQYF
CDR3 DNA: TGTGCCGTCGGACTAGCGGGAGATGTAGATACGCAGTATTTT

J gene: TRBJ1-3
V gene: TRBV7-6
clone size: few
D gene: TRBD1
CDR3 protein: CASSHETGGGRNTIYF
CDR3 DNA: TGTGCCAGCAGCCATGAAACAGGGGGAGGCCGAAACACCATATATTTT

J gene: TRBJ1-4
V gene: TRBV30
clone size: .
D gene: .
CDR3 protein: CAWSPGGTVLF
CDR3 DNA: TGTGCCTGGAGCCCGGGGGGGACTGTATTATTT

J gene: TRBJ2-3
V gene: TRBV27
clone size: .
D gene: .
CDR3 protein: CASSFGTLPSTDTQYF
CDR3 DNA: TGTGCCAGCAGTTTCGGGACTCTACCTTCCACAGATACGCAGTATTTT

J gene: TRBJ1-3
V gene: TRBV5-4
clone size: .
D gene: .
CDR3 protein: CASSLDRSRTIYF
CDR3 DNA: TGTGCCAGCAGCTTGGACAGGAGTAGGACCATATATTTT

J gene: TRBJ1-5
V gene: TRBV19
clone size: .
D gene: .
CDR3 protein: CASSVSPPPNQPQHF
CDR3 DNA: TGTGCCAGTAGTGTCTCACCGCCACCAAATCAGCCCCAGCATTTT

J gene: TRBJ1-2
V gene: TRBV11-2
clone size: .
D gene: .
CDR3 protein: CASSLVRGANYGYTF
CDR3 DNA: TGTGCCAGCAGCTTAGTCCGGGGAGCTAACTATGGCTACACCTTC

J gene: TRBJ1-1
V gene: TRBV5-1
clone size: few
D gene: .
CDR3 protein: CASSLGMAGVGKTEAFF
CDR3 DNA: TGCGCCAGCAGCTTGGGAATGGCAGGGGTCGGGAAAACTGAAGCTTTCTTT

J gene: TRBJ1-6
V gene: TRBV28
clone size: .
D gene: .
CDR3 protein: CASSLSRVGSPLHF
CDR3 DNA: TGTGCCAGCAGTTTATCCAGGGTTGGGTCACCCCTCCACTTT

J gene: TRBJ1-1
V gene: TRBV27
clone size: .
D gene: .
CDR3 protein: CASSFLSSRANTEAFF
CDR3 DNA: TGTGCCAGCAGTTTCCTAAGTTCCCGGGCGAACACTGAAGCTTTCTTT